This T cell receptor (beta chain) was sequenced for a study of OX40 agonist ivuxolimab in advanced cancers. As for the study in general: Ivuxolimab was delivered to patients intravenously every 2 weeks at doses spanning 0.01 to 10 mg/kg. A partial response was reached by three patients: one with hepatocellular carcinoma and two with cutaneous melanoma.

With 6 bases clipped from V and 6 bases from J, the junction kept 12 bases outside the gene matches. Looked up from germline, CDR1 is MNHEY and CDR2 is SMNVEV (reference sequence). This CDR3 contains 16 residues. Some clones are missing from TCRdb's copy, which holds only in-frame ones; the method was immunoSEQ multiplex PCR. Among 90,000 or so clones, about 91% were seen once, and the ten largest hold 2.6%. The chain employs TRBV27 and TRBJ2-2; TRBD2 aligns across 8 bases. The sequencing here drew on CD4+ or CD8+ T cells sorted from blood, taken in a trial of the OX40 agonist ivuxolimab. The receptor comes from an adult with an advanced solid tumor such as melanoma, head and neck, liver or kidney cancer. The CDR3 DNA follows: TGTGCCAGCAGCCGCTCTGGAGCGGGAGTCTCCGGGGAGCTGTTTTTT. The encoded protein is CASSRSGAGVSGELFF.